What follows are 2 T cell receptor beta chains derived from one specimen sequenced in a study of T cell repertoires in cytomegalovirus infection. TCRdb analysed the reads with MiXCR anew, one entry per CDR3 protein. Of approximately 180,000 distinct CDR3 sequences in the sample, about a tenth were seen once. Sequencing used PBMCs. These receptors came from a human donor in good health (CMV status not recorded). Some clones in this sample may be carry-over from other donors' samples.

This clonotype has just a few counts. Here the CDR3 reads CASSTHAGLYNEQFF. The CDR3 nucleotides are TGTGCCAGCAGCACTCACGCGGGATTATACAATGAGCAGTTCTTC. The genes are TRBV9 and TRBJ2-1; D possibly corresponds to TRBD2 (6 bases). CDR1 and CDR2 from the germline V gene are SGDLS and YYNGEE. This CDR3 is built from 15 residues. V lost 4 bases and J 4 bases, leaving 15 bases between the germline ends.

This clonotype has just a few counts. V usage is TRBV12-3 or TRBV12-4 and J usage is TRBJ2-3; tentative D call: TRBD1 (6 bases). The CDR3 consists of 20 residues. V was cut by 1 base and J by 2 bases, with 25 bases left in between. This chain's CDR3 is CASSLGPLSGVGANTDTQYF. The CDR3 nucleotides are TGTGCCAGCAGTTTAGGCCCCCTCTCTGGGGTGGGGGCTAACACAGATACGCAGTATTTT.